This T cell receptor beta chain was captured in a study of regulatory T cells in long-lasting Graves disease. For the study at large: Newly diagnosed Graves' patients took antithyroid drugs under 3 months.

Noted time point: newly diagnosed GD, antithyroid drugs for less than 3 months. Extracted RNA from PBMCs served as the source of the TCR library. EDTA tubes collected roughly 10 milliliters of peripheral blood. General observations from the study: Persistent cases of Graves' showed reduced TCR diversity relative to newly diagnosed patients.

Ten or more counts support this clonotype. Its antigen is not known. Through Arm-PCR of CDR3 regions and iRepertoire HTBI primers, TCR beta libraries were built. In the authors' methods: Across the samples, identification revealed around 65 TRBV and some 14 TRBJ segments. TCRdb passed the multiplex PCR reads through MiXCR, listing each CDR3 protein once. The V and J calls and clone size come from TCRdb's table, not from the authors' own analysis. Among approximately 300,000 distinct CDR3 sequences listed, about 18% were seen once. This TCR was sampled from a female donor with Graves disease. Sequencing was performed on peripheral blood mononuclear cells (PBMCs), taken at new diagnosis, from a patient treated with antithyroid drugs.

Written as DNA, the CDR3 is TGTGCCAGCAGCGCCTTTGTGGGTTATGGCTACACCTTC. Amino acid sequence: CASSAFVGYGYTF. The chain is built from TRBV2 and TRBJ1-2; D gene ambiguous. Trimming left V 6 bases short and J 5 bases short, with 13 bases between. Germline CDR1 is SNHLY and CDR2 is FYNNEI. The CDR3 covers 13 residues.